These 28 T cell receptor beta chains were sequenced from one sample in a study of CD8 T cells in Susac syndrome. Random-hexamer reverse transcription was applied to about 0.45 to 1 ug RNA. TCRdb re-called the immunoSEQ multiplex PCR reads through MiXCR, storing one row per CDR3 protein. The sample lists 250,000 to 350,000 distinct CDR3 sequences; more than 75% were seen once. Sequencing was carried out using CD8+ T cells from PBMCs. Source of these receptors: a human donor with multiple sclerosis.

The chain uses TRBV13 and TRBJ2-1, with 12 bases matching TRBD2. Germline V lookup: CDR1 PRHDT, CDR2 FYEKMQ (reference sequence). The junction had 3 bases not matched to a gene; V was cut back by 2 bases and J by 7 bases. This CDR3 comprises 15 residues. CDR3 region: CASSLLLAGGNEQFF. The DNA for the CDR3 is TGTGCCAGCAGCTTATTACTAGCGGGAGGAAATGAGCAGTTCTTC.

This sequence joins TRBV7-9 and TRBJ1-6; D may be TRBD1 (6 bases). CDR1 and CDR2 (germline): SEHNR, FQNEAQ (reference sequence). Trimming stripped 1 base from V and 9 bases from J, with 13 bases between. The CDR3 extends over 15 amino acids. CDR3 in DNA: TGTGCCAGCAGCTTAGGCCGGGAGGGGGGTTCACCCCTCCACTTT. Translation: CASSLGREGGSPLHF.

The rearrangement links TRBV15 to TRBJ1-3; D remains ambiguous. The V gene lost 0 bases and the J gene lost 2 bases, with 11 bases spanning the gap. Germline CDR1 is LNHNV and CDR2 is YYDKDF (reference sequence). This CDR3 is 16 amino acids long. CDR3 sequence: CATSRDEERAGNTIYF. For the CDR3, the DNA is TGTGCCACCAGCAGAGATGAGGAGAGGGCTGGAAACACCATATATTTT.

This chain uses TRBV27 with TRBJ2-7; tentative D call: TRBD1 (5 bases). Germline V gene sequence: CDR1 MNHEY, CDR2 SMNVEV (reference sequence). CDR3 size: 16 residues. Between the trimmed V and J ends, which lost 3 bases and 2 bases, there was a span of 17 bases. The CDR3 sequence is CASSFEPDSEAYEQYF. DNA of the CDR3: TGTGCCAGCAGTTTCGAACCCGACAGTGAGGCCTACGAGCAGTACTTC.

This clonotype was seen a single time. This rearrangement joins TRBV27 to TRBJ1-1, with TRBD1 as a possible D gene (5 bases). V lost 3 bases and J lost 4, with 12 bases in between. This CDR3 has 14 residues. Germline lookup yields CDR1 MNHEY and CDR2 SMNVEV (reference sequence). The CDR3 spells CASSFSGVATEAFF. The CDR3 DNA sequence: TGTGCCAGCAGTTTCTCGGGGGTCGCCACTGAAGCTTTCTTT.

The J gene is TRBJ2-7, the V gene TRBV27, with a weak D call TRBD2 (5 bases). This CDR3 has 14 amino acids. With 2 bases removed from V and 4 bases from J, the gap between germline ends came to 12 bases. The germline gives CDR1 MNHEY, CDR2 SMNVEV (reference sequence). CDR3 DNA: TGTGCCAGCAGTTTAGGGCTAACGGGATACGAGCAGTACTTC. Encoded protein: CASSLGLTGYEQYF.

The rearrangement links TRBV27 to TRBJ2-3; 8 nucleotides line up with TRBD2. The CDR3 is 17 amino acids. Germline V gene data show CDR1 as MNHEY and CDR2 as SMNVEV (reference sequence). V dropped 5 bases and J dropped 2; count of bases not matched to a gene: 12. DNA of the CDR3: TGTGCCAGCAGTCCGAGTAGCGGGGAGTCCCCCACAGATACGCAGTATTTT. As protein: CASSPSSGESPTDTQYF.

The V gene is TRBV20-1, the J gene TRBJ2-7; D is perhaps TRBD1 or TRBD2 (6 bases each). The CDR3 extends over 15 amino acids. Germline V gene lookup returns CDR1 DFQATT and CDR2 SNEGSKA (reference sequence). Between the trimmed V and J ends, which lost 2 bases and 0 bases, there was a span of 14 bases. CDR3 sequence reads: CSARPYRGPSYEQYF. Here the CDR3 DNA reads TGCAGTGCTAGACCCTATCGGGGGCCCTCCTACGAGCAGTACTTC.

The chain recombines TRBV28 with TRBJ2-3; no clear D gene. In germline, CDR1 is MDHEN, CDR2 SYDVKM. The CDR3 is 15 amino acids. V was pared by 5 bases and J by 0 bases, with 12 bases between. CDR3 loop: CASSPGLGSTDTQYF. The CDR3 DNA sequence: TGTGCCAGCAGTCCCGGTCTCGGAAGCACAGATACGCAGTATTTT. Variable domain in full (rest from reference TRBV28 and TRBJ2-3): DVKVTQSSRYLVKRTGEKVFLECVQDMDHENMFWYRQDPGLGLRLIYFSYDVKMKEKGDIPEGYSVSREKKERFSLILESASTNQTSMYLCASSPGLGSTDTQYFGPGTRLTVL.

The V and J genes are TRBV2 and TRBJ2-2; TRBD2 matches 7 bases. V lost 3 bases to trimming and J lost 8 bases; unmatched junction nucleotides: 12. The CDR3 is made up of 16 amino acids. Germline CDR1 SNHLY, CDR2 FYNNEI. CDR3 protein: CASSEPGGTSWGELFF. Here the CDR3 DNA reads TGTGCCAGCAGTGAGCCGGGAGGCACATCGTGGGGGGAGCTGTTTTTT. The full variable domain, in which reference TRBV2 and TRBJ2-2 provide the parts outside the CDR3, is EPEVTQTPSHQVTQMGQEVILRCVPISNHLYFYWYRQILGQKVEFLVSFYNNEISEKSEIFDDQFSVERPDGSNFTLKIRSTKLEDSAMYFCASSEPGGTSWGELFFGEGSRLTVL.

This chain uses TRBV7-9 with TRBJ2-1, with 16 bases aligning to TRBD2. Unmatched junction bases numbered 4, after V lost 4 bases and J lost 4 bases. CDR1 and CDR2 (germline): SEHNR, FQNEAQ (reference sequence). This CDR3 region has 17 residues. The CDR3 nucleotides are TGTGCCAGCAGCTCGCCGGGACTAGCGGGAGGGTACAATGAGCAGTTCTTC. This encodes CASSSPGLAGGYNEQFF.

The chain recombines TRBV28 with TRBJ2-7; D may be TRBD1 or TRBD2 (5 bases each). Trimming left V 2 bases short and J 0 bases short, with 14 bases between. CDR1 MDHEN and CDR2 SYDVKM come from the germline V gene. The CDR3 covers 16 residues. For the CDR3, the DNA is TGTGCCAGCAGTTTACGGGGCCCCGAAATCTCCTACGAGCAGTACTTC. It translates to CASSLRGPEISYEQYF.

This chain uses TRBV9 with TRBJ1-2, with TRBD1 as a possible D gene (6 bases). Germline V gives CDR1 SGDLS, CDR2 YYNGEE. V lost 4 bases to trimming and J lost 7 bases, with 17 bases between them. The CDR3 runs 14 residues. The CDR3 spells CASSQNRGGSGYTF. In nucleotides, the CDR3 is TGTGCCAGCAGCCAAAATAGGGGGGGCTCTGGCTACACCTTC.

The chain carries TRBV20-1 and TRBJ2-3; maybe TRBD1 (5 bases). Germline V lookup: CDR1 DFQATT, CDR2 SNEGSKA (reference sequence). Trimming left V 5 bases short and J 3 bases short, with 12 bases between. This CDR3 region has 13 residues. CDR3 residues: CSAPDPGTDTQYF. CDR3 coding DNA: TGCAGTGCTCCCGACCCAGGGACAGATACGCAGTATTTT.

This rearrangement joins TRBV27 to TRBJ1-2; a possible D gene is TRBD1 (6 bases). Germline-derived CDR1 and CDR2 are MNHEY and SMNVEV (reference sequence). CDR3 size: 14 residues. V lost 2 bases, J lost 0 bases, and 7 bases lay in between. The CDR3 protein is CASSLTGTNYGYTF. In DNA form, the CDR3 reads TGTGCCAGCAGTTTAACAGGGACTAACTATGGCTACACCTTC.

This chain connects TRBV19 to TRBJ2-7, with D perhaps TRBD2 (5 bases). Trimming cost V 3 bases and J 6 bases, with 9 bases left between them. CDR3 length equals 12 residues. Germline CDR1 LNHDA, CDR2 SQIVND (reference sequence). This CDR3 reads CASSMSGFEQYF. Written as DNA, the CDR3 is TGTGCCAGTAGTATGTCGGGGTTCGAGCAGTACTTC. The variable domain in full, completed from reference TRBV19 and TRBJ2-7, reads DGGITQSPKYLFRKEGQNVTLSCEQNLNHDAMYWYRQDPGQGLRLIYYSQIVNDFQKGDIAEGYSVSREKKESFPLTVTSAQKNPTAFYLCASSMSGFEQYFGPGTRLTVT.

This rearrangement joins TRBV15 to TRBJ2-1; weak D call: TRBD1 (5 bases). The CDR3 has 13 amino acids. V shed 8 bases and J shed 2 bases, with 10 bases lying between them. Germline V gene data show CDR1 as LNHNV and CDR2 as YYDKDF (reference sequence). The CDR3 sequence is CATLGRAYNEQFF. CDR3 DNA sequence: TGTGCCACCTTAGGCAGGGCCTACAATGAGCAGTTCTTC.

J is TRBJ2-7 and V is TRBV12-3 or TRBV12-4; a weak D match, TRBD1 (6 bases). V was cut by 4 bases and J by 2 bases, with 18 bases left in between. This CDR3 is built from 16 residues. CDR3 DNA sequence: TGTGCCAGCAGTTCTAGAGACAGGACCGACCCCTACGAGCAGTACTTC. It translates to CASSSRDRTDPYEQYF.

The rearrangement uses TRBV9 and TRBJ2-4; TRBD2 is a possible D gene (6 bases). Trimming shortened V by 4 bases and J by 7 bases, and 15 bases separated the two germline ends. This CDR3 has 14 residues. Per the germline V gene, CDR1 is SGDLS and CDR2 is YYNGEE. Here the CDR3 reads CASSLGRGRNIQYF. The CDR3 DNA sequence: TGTGCCAGCAGCCTTGGACGGGGGAGGAACATTCAGTACTTC.

This rearrangement joins TRBV4-1 to TRBJ2-7, with TRBD2 identical over 8 bases. Germline CDR1 MGHRA, CDR2 YSYEKL. CDR3 length: 16 amino acids. The V gene end was trimmed by 3 bases and the J gene end by 0 bases; junction bases not matched to a gene: 7. The CDR3 region has the DNA TGCGCCAGCAGCCAGCGGGGGGAGGGAAGCTCCTACGAGCAGTACTTC. It encodes CASSQRGEGSSYEQYF.

The chain joins TRBV27 to TRBJ1-2; D possibly corresponds to TRBD1 (5 bases). Trimming cost V 6 bases and J 4 bases, with 12 bases left between them. Looked up from germline, CDR1 is MNHEY and CDR2 is SMNVEV (reference sequence). The CDR3 extends over 13 amino acids. The CDR3 loop is CASRAGLSYGYTF. As DNA, the CDR3 is TGTGCCAGCAGGGCGGGGCTTTCCTATGGCTACACCTTC.

This chain joins TRBV5-1 and TRBJ1-1; 7 nucleotides agree with TRBD1. Germline CDR1 SGHRS, CDR2 YFSETQ. The trim removed 4 bases at V and 7 bases at J, leaving 10 bases unmatched. The CDR3 runs 14 residues. CDR3 nucleotides: TGCGCCAGCAGCCGCGAGGGACAGCCCGGTGAAGCTTTCTTT. Protein product: CASSREGQPGEAFF.

The table lists this clonotype with a few counts. Here the CDR3 DNA reads TGTGCCAGCAGTTTGGCACAGGGAGGTGAGCAGTTCTTC. This codes for CASSLAQGGEQFF. The rearrangement links TRBV27 to TRBJ2-1, with D tentatively TRBD1 or TRBD2 (6 bases each). V shed 3 bases and J shed 9 bases, with 12 bases lying between them. This CDR3 contains 13 residues. CDR1 and CDR2 (germline): MNHEY, SMNVEV (reference sequence).

This chain uses TRBV27 with TRBJ1-6, with D maybe TRBD1 (5 bases). This CDR3 is built from 15 residues. Germline CDR1 reads MNHEY; CDR2 reads SMNVEV (reference sequence). V was pared by 5 bases and J by 3 bases, with 11 bases between. The CDR3 loop reads CASSPQENYNSPLHF. The DNA of the CDR3 is TGTGCCAGCAGTCCACAGGAAAACTATAATTCACCCCTCCACTTT.

This sequence joins TRBV12-3 or TRBV12-4 and TRBJ2-7; D remains unclear. Trimming stripped 1 base from V and 7 bases from J, with 11 bases between. This CDR3 is built from 13 residues. In DNA, the CDR3 is TGTGCCAGCAGTTTAGGCGGCTTGGGGGAGCAGTACTTC. Amino acids: CASSLGGLGEQYF.

This clonotype has just a few counts. This chain joins TRBV12-3 or TRBV12-4 and TRBJ2-7; D call uncertain. CDR3 length equals 11 residues. V was cut by 4 bases and J by 3 bases, with 4 bases left in between. The CDR3 region has the DNA TGTGCCAGCAGTTCCGTCTACGAGCAGTACTTC. Its translation: CASSSVYEQYF.

V usage is TRBV12-5 and J usage is TRBJ2-1; TRBD1 matches at 7 bases. Trimming took 2 bases from V and 9 from J; bases not matched to a gene: 4. The CDR3 sequence is 13 residues long. Germline V gene sequence: CDR1 LGHNT, CDR2 FRNRAP. This chain's CDR3 is CASGLTGVGEQFF. Here the CDR3 DNA reads TGTGCTAGTGGTTTGACAGGGGTTGGTGAGCAGTTCTTC. Full variable domain (outside the CDR3, taken from reference TRBV12-5 and TRBJ2-1): DARVTQTPRHKVTEMGQEVTMRCQPILGHNTVFWYRQTMMQGLELLAYFRNRAPLDDSGMPKDRFSAEMPDATLATLKIQPSEPRDSAVYFCASGLTGVGEQFFGPGTRLTVL.

This clonotype is a singleton in its sample. The V gene is TRBV24-1, the J gene TRBJ1-6, with D perhaps TRBD1 (5 bases). Germline V gene data show CDR1 as KGHDR and CDR2 as SFDVKD. This CDR3 has 18 residues. Trimming took off 1 base at V and 5 bases at J, with 17 bases between the two ends. The CDR3 sequence: CATSDFSSGKQDNSPLHF. The CDR3 nucleotides are TGTGCCACCAGTGATTTTAGTTCGGGGAAACAGGATAATTCACCCCTCCACTTT.